The 25 T cell receptor beta chains below were found in one sample sequenced in a study of neoadjuvant nivolumab and ipilimumab in lung cancer. TCRdb's copy holds only in-frame clones and misses some; the assay was immunoSEQ multiplex PCR. The repertoire includes about 3,800 clones, roughly 86% of them detected once, and approximately 4.5% sits in the top ten. The sequencing used adjacent normal lung tissue, collected after neoadjuvant nivolumab, alone or with ipilimumab, at or shortly before surgery. These TCRs come from an adult with non-small cell lung cancer.

This sequence joins TRBV7-9 and TRBJ2-3, with TRBD2 matching 7 bases. The germline V gene encodes CDR1 SEHNR and CDR2 FQNEAQ (reference sequence). The CDR3 totals 15 residues. V dropped 5 bases and J dropped 3; count of bases not matched to a gene: 8. The CDR3: CASSGTGTTTDTQYF. DNA of the CDR3: TGTGCCAGCAGCGGAACCGGGACTACGACAGATACGCAGTATTTT.

The CDR3 DNA is TGTGCCAGCAGTGAAGGCCCGGGCACCACCTACGAGCAGTACTTC. Residues: CASSEGPGTTYEQYF. The chain uses TRBV2 and TRBJ2-7; D is undetermined. CDR1 is SNHLY and CDR2 is FYNNEI in the germline V gene. Trimming shortened V by 1 base and J by 2 bases, and 12 bases separated the two germline ends. This CDR3 has 15 amino acids. Using reference TRBV2 and TRBJ2-7 for the parts outside the CDR3, the full variable domain is EPEVTQTPSHQVTQMGQEVILRCVPISNHLYFYWYRQILGQKVEFLVSFYNNEISEKSEIFDDQFSVERPDGSNFTLKIRSTKLEDSAMYFCASSEGPGTTYEQYFGPGTRLTVT.

The chain joins TRBV5-1 to TRBJ1-1; no definite D call. The ends were cut back, 0 bases at V and 11 bases at J, with 14 bases in the middle. CDR3 length: 13 residues. Germline CDR1 and CDR2: SGHRS and YFSETQ. CDR3 coding DNA: TGCGCCAGCAGCTTGGGGCCGGAGCGTGGGGCTTTCTTT. It specifies CASSLGPERGAFF.

This clone has only one observation. The V gene is TRBV5-1, the J gene TRBJ2-7; no firm D call. Germline V gene sequence: CDR1 SGHRS, CDR2 YFSETQ. Trimming took 0 bases from V and 4 from J, leaving 11 bases between them. The length of the CDR3 is 14 residues. CDR3 protein: CASSLAADLYEQYF. DNA of the CDR3: TGCGCCAGCAGCTTGGCTGCAGACCTATACGAGCAGTACTTC.

The gene calls are TRBV6-1 and TRBJ1-2; D not resolved. This CDR3 contains 13 residues. Germline CDR1 MNHNS, CDR2 SASEGT. The ends were cut back, 2 bases at V and 4 bases at J, with 8 bases in the middle. Here the CDR3 DNA reads TGTGCCAGCAGTGAATATTACCGCTATGGCTACACCTTC. Translating it yields CASSEYYRYGYTF.

The genes are TRBV27 and TRBJ2-1; 9 bases align to TRBD1. J lost 1 base, V lost 6 bases, and 7 bases had no gene match. CDR1 is MNHEY and CDR2 is SMNVEV in the germline V gene (reference sequence). This CDR3 spans 16 amino acids. CDR3 DNA sequence: TGTGCCAGCAGCACAGGGGGCGGGGTGTCCTACAATGAGCAGTTCTTC. It is translated as CASSTGGGVSYNEQFF.

The count of this clone is one. The J gene is TRBJ1-2, the V gene TRBV27; TRBD1 might be the D (5 bases). Germline V gives CDR1 MNHEY, CDR2 SMNVEV (reference sequence). This CDR3 has 13 amino acids. V lost 3 bases, J lost 8 bases, and 13 bases lay in between. DNA for the CDR3: TGTGCCAGCAGTTTTCGGGGAGGGGAAGGCTACACCTTC. Protein sequence: CASSFRGGEGYTF.

The V call is TRBV29-1, the J call TRBJ1-1, with a weak D call TRBD1 (5 bases). Trimming removed 1 base at V and 5 bases at J, with 14 bases between. The CDR3 spans 14 residues. Germline V lookup: CDR1 SQVTM, CDR2 ANQGSEA. The CDR3 sequence: CSVEVLQGGTEAFF. CDR3 nucleotides: TGCAGCGTTGAAGTCCTCCAGGGAGGGACTGAAGCTTTCTTT.

The CDR3 region is CASSEPPGAYVDTF. The CDR3 DNA follows: TGTGCCAGCAGTGAACCCCCGGGGGCCTATGTTGACACCTTC. The chain employs TRBV25-1 and TRBJ1-2, with a weak D call TRBD1 (6 bases). V was cut by 2 bases and J by 12 bases, with 19 bases left in between. The CDR3 length is 14 residues. CDR1 is MGHDK, CDR2 SYGVNS, per germline.

CDR3 DNA sequence: TGTGCCAGCAGCCCCGGGCGGTCAACTACGCAGTATTTT. Its translation: CASSPGRSTTQYF. This rearrangement joins TRBV28 to TRBJ2-3, with D unclear. The CDR3 is 13 amino acids. Looked up from germline, CDR1 is MDHEN and CDR2 is SYDVKM. V was shortened by 6 bases and J by 8 bases, with 15 bases between the two germline ends.

This clone has just a few counts. The chain uses TRBV2 and TRBJ2-7; D ambiguous. Trimming shortened V by 5 bases and J by 3 bases, and 17 bases separated the two germline ends. This CDR3 region has 15 residues. Germline V lookup: CDR1 SNHLY, CDR2 FYNNEI. As DNA, the CDR3 is TGTGCCAGCAGTTCGTGGCCAAGGGCGCGCTACGAGCAGTACTTC. The encoded protein is CASSSWPRARYEQYF. Together with reference TRBV2 and TRBJ2-7, the CDR3 gives the full variable domain: EPEVTQTPSHQVTQMGQEVILRCVPISNHLYFYWYRQILGQKVEFLVSFYNNEISEKSEIFDDQFSVERPDGSNFTLKIRSTKLEDSAMYFCASSSWPRARYEQYFGPGTRLTVT.

V and J are TRBV19 and TRBJ1-5; D is undetermined. Germline assignment: CDR1 LNHDA and CDR2 SQIVND (reference sequence). This CDR3 has 14 amino acids. V gave up 5 bases and J gave up 7 bases, with 15 bases separating them. CDR3 residues: CASSLRWQGQPQHF. CDR3 DNA sequence: TGTGCCAGTAGTCTGAGGTGGCAAGGGCAGCCCCAGCATTTT.

This clone was recorded once. The rearrangement joins TRBV7-2 to TRBJ1-5, with D possibly TRBD1 on 6 matching bases. There are 14 residues in the CDR3. Trimming left V 5 bases short and J 3 bases short, with 11 bases between. Germline CDR1 reads SGHTA; CDR2 reads FQGNSA. The CDR3 nucleotides are TGTGCCAGCAGCCCACAGGGAAACAATCAGCCCCAGCATTTT. Its protein product is CASSPQGNNQPQHF.

The chain joins TRBV5-1 to TRBJ1-1; D is unresolved. Germline CDR1 and CDR2: SGHRS and YFSETQ. V gave up 4 bases and J gave up 3 bases, with 10 bases separating them. There are 13 residues in the CDR3. CDR3: CASSETFDTEAFF. CDR3 nucleotides: TGCGCCAGCAGCGAGACTTTCGACACTGAAGCTTTCTTT.

This clone was picked up one time. The rearrangement links TRBV15 to TRBJ2-1; TRBD1 or TRBD2 may be the D gene (7 bases each). Looked up from germline, CDR1 is LNHNV and CDR2 is YYDKDF (reference sequence). This CDR3 spans 18 amino acids. V dropped 0 bases and J dropped 7 bases, with 22 bases sitting between them. CDR3 sequence (DNA): TGTGCCACCAGCAGAGATCAGGGGGGGAACACCAACCTAAATGAGCAGTTCTTC. Amino acids: CATSRDQGGNTNLNEQFF.

This clone has only one observation. This chain links TRBV20-1 with TRBJ2-7; a weak D match, TRBD1 (5 bases). V lost 7 bases and J lost 4, with 11 bases in between. The CDR3 runs to 11 residues. Germline-derived CDR1 and CDR2 are DFQATT and SNEGSKA (reference sequence). The CDR3, as DNA: TGCAGTGGGCAGGGTGGGTACGAGCAGTACTTC. Protein sequence: CSGQGGYEQYF.

The J gene is TRBJ2-3, the V gene TRBV7-9; no reliable D call. Trimming pared 4 bases from V and 3 bases from J, leaving 2 bases between. Germline lookup yields CDR1 SEHNR and CDR2 FQNEAQ (reference sequence). There are 11 residues in the CDR3. DNA of the CDR3: TGTGCCAGCAGCTGGACAGATACGCAGTATTTT. This codes for CASSWTDTQYF.

In its sample, this clone was seen a few times. The V call is TRBV29-1, the J call TRBJ2-3; D is ambiguous. Per the germline V gene, CDR1 is SQVTM and CDR2 is ANQGSEA. The ends were cut back, 5 bases at V and 3 bases at J, with 9 bases in the middle. The CDR3 has 12 residues. The CDR3 DNA follows: TGCAGCGTTCGAGAGCAAACAGATACGCAGTATTTT. This sequence encodes CSVREQTDTQYF.

This clone showed up just once. The gene calls are TRBV6-1 and TRBJ1-1; 8 bases align to TRBD1. V shed 5 bases and J 1 base; nucleotides not matched to a gene: 6. The CDR3 is 15 amino acids. Germline lookup yields CDR1 MNHNS and CDR2 SASEGT. CDR3 loop: CASSRRTGKNTEAFF. The DNA for the CDR3 is TGTGCCAGCAGTCGGCGGACAGGGAAGAACACTGAAGCTTTCTTT.

V is TRBV10-2 and J is TRBJ1-3, with no clear D. Germline V CDR1 and CDR2: WSHSY, SAAADI. Deletions cut 7 bases from V and 4 bases from J, with 14 bases between. The CDR3 consists of 14 residues. The CDR3 DNA is TGCGCCAGCACCTCCGAGGTAGTGGGAAACACCATATATTTT. Protein: CASTSEVVGNTIYF.

The V and J genes are TRBV5-5 and TRBJ2-7, with 7 bases fitting TRBD1. Per germline, CDR1 SGHKS and CDR2 YYEKEE (reference sequence). The CDR3 runs 14 residues. After removal of 4 bases from V and 6 bases from J, the junction contained 10 bases not matched to a gene. The CDR3 nucleotides are TGTGCCAGCAGCCCAGAATACAGGGGAACCGAGCAGTACTTC. It translates to CASSPEYRGTEQYF.

The chain couples TRBV19 to TRBJ2-7; D possibly corresponds to TRBD1 (5 bases). Germline-derived CDR1 and CDR2 are LNHDA and SQIVND (reference sequence). The CDR3 length is 13 residues. The ends were cut back, 2 bases at V and 4 bases at J, with 9 bases in the middle. CDR3 coding DNA: TGTGCCAGTAGTATAACCGCAGGGTACGAGCAGTACTTC. This codes for CASSITAGYEQYF.

The chain employs TRBV6-5 and TRBJ2-7; unclear D gene. The V end was cut by 6 bases, the J end by 3 bases, with 6 bases between. The CDR3 has 11 amino acids. Per germline, CDR1 MNHEY and CDR2 SVGAGI. As DNA, the CDR3 is TGTGCCAGCAGAACCATCTACGAGCAGTACTTC. This gives the protein CASRTIYEQYF.

The chain joins TRBV5-5 to TRBJ2-3; TRBD1 aligns across 7 bases. This CDR3 has 16 amino acids. Germline V gives CDR1 SGHKS, CDR2 YYEKEE (reference sequence). Germline trimming cut 1 base from V and 0 bases from J; bases unmatched to any gene: 5. The CDR3 region has the DNA TGTGCCAGCAGCTTGTGGGACAGCCTTAGCACAGATACGCAGTATTTT. Translated: CASSLWDSLSTDTQYF.

The chain joins TRBV19 to TRBJ2-3; D not certain. Trimming cost V 3 bases and J 8 bases, with 15 bases left between them. The CDR3 covers 14 residues. The germline V gene encodes CDR1 LNHDA and CDR2 SQIVND (reference sequence). The CDR3 reads CASSMKGTYSTQYF. The DNA of the CDR3 is TGTGCCAGTAGTATGAAGGGCACATACAGTACGCAGTATTTT.